This entry describes one TCR beta chain. Living in about two dozen US areas, the participants were between roughly 18 and 89 years of age. Which cohort a participant joined came from the clinical history participants gave. Cohort 3 donors counted as recovered after two negative PCRs, clearance, or resolved symptoms. The data were produced by immunoSEQ multiplex PCR, yet TCRdb's version contains in-frame clones alone and is incomplete. The sample shows a few hundred thousand clones, 80% to 90% of them seen only once. The sample is drawn from a study of blood T cell repertoires in COVID-19. Study-wide context: PBMCs, B-cell-depleted T cells, or T cells provided the cDNA or gDNA that made up the material.

Deletions cut 4 bases from V and 1 base from J, with 10 bases between. CDR3 length equals 15 residues. Germline-derived CDR1 and CDR2 are LGHDT and YNNKEL (reference sequence). The sequencing input was PBMCs or T cells enriched from blood (not recorded which). The TCR originated in a woman aged 45-65 years who had recovered from COVID-19. This rearrangement joins TRBV3-1 (or the pseudogene TRBV3-2) to TRBJ2-2; TRBD2 might be the D (5 bases). CDR3 amino acids: CASSPLAGNTGELFF. The CDR3 DNA follows: TGTGCCAGCAGCCCCCTAGCCGGGAACACCGGGGAGCTGTTTTTT.